The 14 T cell receptor beta chains in this list originate from one sample, sequenced in a study of Graves' ophthalmopathy and Graves' hyperthyroidism. From RNA, the CDR3 regions of TCR beta chains were amplified and sequenced. HTBI primers were employed in first-round RT-PCR, then a second-round multiplex PCR followed. TCRdb re-called the multiplex PCR reads through MiXCR, storing one row per CDR3 protein. Of over a million distinct CDR3 sequences listed, around a third are singletons. The source material was peripheral blood or thyroid tissue (not recorded which). The receptors shown here come from an adult man with Graves' hyperthyroidism.

This clonotype was seen ten or more times. The genes are TRBV7-2 and TRBJ2-2, with a possible D match to TRBD2 (6 bases). Germline-derived CDR1 and CDR2 are SGHTA and FQGNSA. There are 14 residues in the CDR3. Trimming removed 3 bases at V and 6 bases at J, with 11 bases between. The CDR3 sequence: CASSFISGSGELFF. The CDR3 DNA reads TGTGCCAGCAGCTTCATCAGCGGGTCCGGGGAGCTGTTTTTT.

The chain couples TRBV6-5 to TRBJ1-1; the D is unclear. Trimming removed 0 bases from V and 1 base from J, with 15 bases in between. Germline values: CDR1 MNHEY, CDR2 SVGAGI. This CDR3 is 17 amino acids long. The CDR3 nucleotides read TGTGCCAGCAGTTACTCGAGGAGCGGCAGAAAGAACACTGAAGCTTTCTTT. It yields the protein CASSYSRSGRKNTEAFF.

A few counts support this clonotype. The rearrangement links TRBV7-9 to TRBJ2-2; 12 bases agree with TRBD1. Germline V CDR1 and CDR2: SEHNR, FQNEAQ (reference sequence). V lost 5 bases, J lost 2 bases, and 3 bases stayed unmatched. This CDR3 is built from 16 residues. The chain's CDR3 is CASSQGTGGNTGELFF. CDR3 DNA sequence: TGTGCCAGCAGCCAAGGGACAGGGGGCAACACCGGGGAGCTGTTTTTT.

This clonotype was counted a few times. This chain links TRBV4-1 with TRBJ1-1; D remains ambiguous. The CDR3 runs to 13 residues. With 2 bases removed from V and 4 bases from J, the gap between germline ends came to 8 bases. The germline gives CDR1 MGHRA, CDR2 YSYEKL. The CDR3: CASSQPRTTEAFF. DNA of the CDR3: TGCGCCAGCAGCCAACCCAGGACCACTGAAGCTTTCTTT.

This clonotype came up many times. This chain connects TRBV11-2 to TRBJ2-5; TRBD1 aligns across 9 bases. Losses at the gene ends were 5 bases for V and 5 bases for J; bases not matched to a gene: 12. Germline CDR1 is SGHAT and CDR2 is FQNNGV. The CDR3 has 16 amino acids. This CDR3 is CASSPRTGAVGETQYF. CDR3 coding DNA: TGTGCCAGCAGCCCCCGGACAGGGGCCGTCGGGGAGACCCAGTACTTC.

The V and J genes are TRBV29-1 and TRBJ2-7, with a tentative D call TRBD1 (6 bases). The CDR3 is made up of 12 amino acids. The germline CDR1 and CDR2 sequences are SQVTM and ANQGSEA. V lost 1 base to trimming and J lost 7 bases, with 11 bases between them. The CDR3 bases are TGCAGCGTTGAAGCCAGGGGTAATGAGCAGTACTTC. This sequence encodes CSVEARGNEQYF.

V and J are TRBV6-2 or TRBV6-3 and TRBJ2-7; 8 nucleotides agree with TRBD2. V was clipped by 6 bases and J by 0 bases; unmatched bases: 10. CDR3 size: 16 residues. Germline CDR1 and CDR2: MNHEY and SVGEGT. The CDR3 DNA is TGTGCCAGCAGCTACCCTAGCGGGCATGCCTCCTACGAGCAGTACTTC. Protein: CASSYPSGHASYEQYF.

This clonotype was counted ten times or more. The V call is TRBV6-6, the J call TRBJ1-6, with D possibly TRBD1 on 6 matching bases. The CDR3 consists of 16 residues. V lost 0 bases and J lost 9, with 15 bases in between. Germline-derived CDR1 and CDR2 are MNHNY and SVGAGI (reference sequence). CDR3 bases: TGTGCCAGCAGTTACTCGACTGGGGGCCCCCTTTCACCCCTCCACTTT. Its protein product is CASSYSTGGPLSPLHF.

This clonotype showed up many times. The V and J genes are TRBV25-1 and TRBJ1-2, with 8 bases identical to TRBD1. The CDR3 length is 13 residues. J was trimmed by 7 bases and V by 4 bases; bases with no gene match: 5. Germline values: CDR1 MGHDK, CDR2 SYGVNS. The CDR3 loop is CASSVDRVVGYTF. The DNA for the CDR3 is TGTGCCAGCAGTGTGGACAGGGTAGTTGGCTACACCTTC.

This clonotype was detected many times. CDR3 loop: CASGGVGTEAFF. For the CDR3, the DNA is TGTGCCAGTGGGGGGGTTGGCACTGAAGCTTTCTTT. V and J are TRBV19 and TRBJ1-1; possibly TRBD1 for D (5 bases). Per germline, CDR1 LNHDA and CDR2 SQIVND (reference sequence). V was trimmed by 8 bases and J by 4 bases, leaving 11 bases between them. This CDR3 region has 12 residues.

The rearrangement joins TRBV7-9 to TRBJ2-5; no clear D gene. Trimming took 3 bases from V and 7 from J, leaving 12 bases between them. Germline V lookup: CDR1 SEHNR, CDR2 FQNEAQ (reference sequence). The CDR3 has 13 amino acids. DNA of the CDR3: TGTGCCAGCAGCTTGGTAGGGTCGGGGACCCAGTACTTC. Translated: CASSLVGSGTQYF.

The gene calls are TRBV9 and TRBJ2-7; D might be TRBD2 (5 bases). The germline V and J ends were trimmed by 0 bases and 3 bases, with 13 bases remaining between them. The germline gives CDR1 SGDLS, CDR2 YYNGEE. This CDR3 has 15 amino acids. The CDR3 loop is CASSVAGGPDYEQYF. The CDR3, as DNA: TGTGCCAGCAGCGTAGCTGGAGGCCCTGACTACGAGCAGTACTTC.

This clonotype was counted at least ten times. The V gene is TRBV25-1, the J gene TRBJ1-5, with a weak D call TRBD1 (6 bases). Per germline, CDR1 MGHDK and CDR2 SYGVNS. Trimming cost V 3 bases and J 3 bases, with 9 bases left between them. The CDR3 totals 14 residues. The CDR3 region has the DNA TGTGCCAGCAGTGAGGACAGATTCAATCAGCCCCAGCATTTT. Residues: CASSEDRFNQPQHF. Full variable domain (missing parts from reference TRBV25-1 and TRBJ1-5): EADIYQTPRYLVIGTGKKITLECSQTMGHDKMYWYQQDPGMELHLIHYSYGVNSTEKGDLSSESTVSRIRTEHFPLTLESARPSHTSQYLCASSEDRFNQPQHFGDGTRLSIL.

This clonotype was recorded at least ten times. The V and J genes are TRBV10-3 and TRBJ1-1; D not certain. This CDR3 region has 14 residues. The V end was cut by 7 bases, the J end by 0 bases, with 12 bases between. Germline V gives CDR1 ENHRY, CDR2 SYGVKD. In DNA form, the CDR3 reads TGTGCCATCACGAACGGAGAATTGAACACTGAAGCTTTCTTT. Translating gives CAITNGELNTEAFF.